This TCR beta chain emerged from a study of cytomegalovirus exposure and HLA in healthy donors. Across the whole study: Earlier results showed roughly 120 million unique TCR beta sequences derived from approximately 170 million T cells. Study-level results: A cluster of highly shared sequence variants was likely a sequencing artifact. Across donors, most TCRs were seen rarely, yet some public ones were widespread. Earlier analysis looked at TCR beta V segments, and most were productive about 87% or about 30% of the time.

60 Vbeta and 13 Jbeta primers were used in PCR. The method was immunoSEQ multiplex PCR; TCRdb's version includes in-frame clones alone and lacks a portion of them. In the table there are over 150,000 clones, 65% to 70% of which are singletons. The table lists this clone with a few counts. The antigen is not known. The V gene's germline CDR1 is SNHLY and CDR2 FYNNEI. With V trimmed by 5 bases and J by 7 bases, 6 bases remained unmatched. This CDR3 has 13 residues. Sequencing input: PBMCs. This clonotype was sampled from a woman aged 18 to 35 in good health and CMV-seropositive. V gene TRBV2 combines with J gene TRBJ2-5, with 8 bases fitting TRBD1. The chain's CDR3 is CASSQDREGTQYF. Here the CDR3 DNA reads TGTGCCAGCAGTCAGGACAGGGAAGGGACCCAGTACTTC.